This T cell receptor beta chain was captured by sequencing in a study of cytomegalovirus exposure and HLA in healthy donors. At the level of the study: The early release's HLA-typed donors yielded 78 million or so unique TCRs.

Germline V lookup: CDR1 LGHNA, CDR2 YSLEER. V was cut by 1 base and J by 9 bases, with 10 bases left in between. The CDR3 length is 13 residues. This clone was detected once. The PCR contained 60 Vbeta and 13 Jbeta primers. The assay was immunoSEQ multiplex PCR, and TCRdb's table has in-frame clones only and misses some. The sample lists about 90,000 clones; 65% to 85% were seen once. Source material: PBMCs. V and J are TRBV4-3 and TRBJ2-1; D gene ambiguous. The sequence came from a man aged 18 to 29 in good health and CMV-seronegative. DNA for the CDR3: TGCGCCAGCAGCCAAGCAGCCGCAGGTGAGCAGTTCTTC. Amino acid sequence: CASSQAAAGEQFF.